What follows are 4 T cell receptor beta chains derived from one specimen sequenced in a study of Graves' ophthalmopathy and Graves' hyperthyroidism. TCR beta CDR3 regions were amplified from RNA transcripts. RT-PCR in the first round used HTBI primers; a second-round multiplex PCR followed. MiXCR, applied by TCRdb to the multiplex PCR reads, yields one record per CDR3 protein. The sample consists of 240,000 or so distinct CDR3 sequences, around 45% of them appearing once. The material sequenced was peripheral blood. The receptor set was obtained from an adult man with Graves' ophthalmopathy.

This clonotype was counted between two and nine times. The rearrangement links TRBV12-3 or TRBV12-4 to TRBJ1-5; D is undetermined. The CDR3 sequence is 15 residues long. Trimming took off 5 bases at V and 0 bases at J, with 11 bases between the two ends. CDR3 in amino acids: CASSPAEYSNQPQHF. The CDR3 DNA is TGTGCCAGCAGTCCGGCCGAATATAGCAATCAGCCCCAGCATTTT.

The V gene is TRBV2, the J gene TRBJ2-3, with D possibly TRBD2 on 5 matching bases. The CDR3 length is 14 residues. The germline V gene has CDR1 SNHLY and CDR2 FYNNEI. Trimming pared 4 bases from V and 1 base from J, leaving 9 bases between. CDR3 in DNA: TGTGCCAGCAGTGGCGGGTTCCGCACAGATACGCAGTATTTT. Protein: CASSGGFRTDTQYF.

This clonotype was seen only a few times. The CDR3 region is CASSLTVLNYGYTF. CDR3 in DNA: TGTGCCAGCAGTTTAACCGTCCTGAACTATGGCTACACCTTC. The rearrangement uses TRBV12-3 or TRBV12-4 and TRBJ1-2, with D unresolved. The ends were cut back, 2 bases at V and 2 bases at J, with 9 bases in the middle. There are 14 residues in the CDR3.

This sequence joins TRBV6-6 and TRBJ1-2, with 10 bases matching TRBD1. The junction had 6 bases not matched to a gene; V was cut back by 7 bases and J by 4 bases. Germline lookup yields CDR1 MNHNY and CDR2 SVGAGI (reference sequence). The CDR3 is 14 amino acids. The CDR3 reads CASIPTGGVYGYTF. CDR3 in DNA: TGTGCCAGCATCCCGACAGGGGGCGTCTATGGCTACACCTTC.